One sample yielded the 18 T cell receptor beta chains listed below, sequenced in a study of blood T cells in healthy people across ages. Next came a second PCR, run for roughly 6 to 11 cycles, which used a sample-barcoded 5' primer along with a J-beta primer mix. TCRdb called the 5' RACE reads again in MiXCR, with one record for every CDR3 protein. Of about 720,000 distinct CDR3 sequences listed, approximately 21% are singletons. Sequencing was carried out using blood. Receptors were obtained from a man in his 70s in good health.

The rearrangement links TRBV18 to TRBJ2-4; 7 nucleotides agree with TRBD2. Germline V gene sequence: CDR1 KGHSH, CDR2 LQKENI. V trimming: 2 bases; J trimming: 6 bases; junction bases outside the gene matches: 7. This CDR3 has 15 residues. CDR3 sequence (DNA): TGTGCCAGCTCACCAGAAGGAGCGGGGCGAAACATTCAGTACTTC. It codes for CASSPEGAGRNIQYF.

The chain couples TRBV4-2 to TRBJ1-6; unclear D gene. Trimming shortened V by 0 bases and J by 3 bases, and 3 bases separated the two germline ends. The CDR3 contains 14 residues. In germline, CDR1 is LGHNA, CDR2 YNFKEQ. DNA for the CDR3: TGTGCCAGCAGCCAAGACAGCTATAATTCACCCCTCCACTTT. It yields the protein CASSQDSYNSPLHF.

This clonotype appeared many times. The chain joins TRBV5-1 to TRBJ2-5, with D perhaps matching TRBD1 (6 bases). Trimming removed 4 bases at V and 2 bases at J, with 12 bases between. The CDR3 spans 14 residues. Germline loops: CDR1 SGHRS, CDR2 YFSETQ. The CDR3 reads CASSLGQSQETQYF. CDR3 nucleotide sequence: TGCGCCAGCAGCCTCGGACAGTCTCAAGAGACCCAGTACTTC.

The V and J genes are TRBV3-1 and TRBJ2-1; TRBD2 agrees at 14 bases. V dropped 3 bases and J dropped 3; count of bases not matched to a gene: 4. The CDR3 runs to 17 residues. CDR1 LGHDT and CDR2 YNNKEL come from the germline V gene (reference sequence). The CDR3 loop reads CASSHHGTSGGYNEQFF. CDR3 nucleotides: TGTGCCAGCAGCCACCACGGGACTAGCGGGGGCTACAATGAGCAGTTCTTC.

This clonotype has only a few counts. CDR3 DNA: TGTGCCATCGGAACTAGCGGGAGGACCACAGATACGCAGTATTTT. The encoded protein is CAIGTSGRTTDTQYF. The chain uses TRBV10-3 and TRBJ2-3; the match to TRBD2 covers 12 bases. Trimming took 8 bases from V and 2 from J; bases not matched to a gene: 5. Germline CDR1 ENHRY, CDR2 SYGVKD. The CDR3 runs to 15 residues.

The J gene is TRBJ1-5, the V gene TRBV19; unclear D gene. This CDR3 region has 14 residues. The ends were cut back, 5 bases at V and 6 bases at J, with 14 bases in the middle. Germline V gene lookup returns CDR1 LNHDA and CDR2 SQIVND (reference sequence). CDR3 sequence (DNA): TGTGCCAGTAGTTCTCTCTCGCGAGTTCAGCCCCAGCATTTT. This translates into CASSSLSRVQPQHF.

V usage is TRBV27 and J usage is TRBJ2-5, with 11 bases matching TRBD2. The DNA end is more similar to TRBJ2-1, so the J call may be wrong. The CDR3 has 16 amino acids. Germline values: CDR1 MNHEY, CDR2 SMNVEV (reference sequence). In nucleotides, the CDR3 is TGTGCCAGCAGTTTTTCTAGCGGGGGGCCCTACAATGAGCAGTTCTTC. It is translated as CASSFSSGGPYNEQFF.

This clonotype was detected only a few times. J is TRBJ1-2 and V is TRBV10-3, with TRBD1 matching over 9 bases. CDR3 length: 14 residues. Germline CDR1 reads ENHRY; CDR2 reads SYGVKD. V gave up 6 bases and J gave up 3 bases; unmatched junction bases: 5. This chain's CDR3 is CAIRGQGSDYGYTF. In DNA form, the CDR3 reads TGTGCCATCAGGGGACAGGGATCAGACTATGGCTACACCTTC.

This clonotype was observed a handful of times. The chain has TRBV6-1 and TRBJ2-1; 16 positions agree with TRBD2. With 8 bases clipped from V and 8 bases from J, the junction kept 18 bases outside the gene matches. The CDR3 runs to 19 residues. Germline V gives CDR1 MNHNS, CDR2 SASEGT. As DNA, the CDR3 is TGTGCCAGCCTGGGAGGGACTAGCGGGGGGGCAGTGGTGATTTATGAGCAGTTCTTC. Residues: CASLGGTSGGAVVIYEQFF.

This clonotype showed up just a few times. V gene TRBV5-1 combines with J gene TRBJ2-7; TRBD1 is a possible D gene (5 bases). V shed 5 bases and J shed 7 bases, with 28 bases lying between them. This CDR3 contains 17 residues. Germline-derived CDR1 and CDR2 are SGHRS and YFSETQ. The CDR3 loop reads CASSWGGARGPFREQYF. The CDR3 nucleotides are TGCGCCAGCAGTTGGGGTGGGGCTCGAGGACCATTCCGGGAGCAGTACTTC.

The chain combines TRBV6-1 with TRBJ2-3, with TRBD2 matching over 16 bases. Germline assignment: CDR1 MNHNS and CDR2 SASEGT. The CDR3 spans 15 residues. V was pared by 7 bases and J by 4 bases, with 2 bases of the junction left unmatched. Here the CDR3 DNA reads TGTGCCAGCACCGGGACTAGCGGGGGGGCAGATACGCAGTATTTT. Translation gives CASTGTSGGADTQYF.

The chain combines TRBV29-1 with TRBJ2-5; 11 bases are a match to TRBD1. The CDR3 extends over 12 amino acids. The germline V gene has CDR1 SQVTM and CDR2 ANQGSEA. The CDR3 reads CSTDRGPETQYF. The DNA of the CDR3 is TGCAGTACGGACAGGGGGCCAGAGACCCAGTACTTC.

The rearrangement uses TRBV7-9 and TRBJ2-1; D may be TRBD1 (5 bases). The CDR3 extends over 13 amino acids. CDR1 SEHNR and CDR2 FQNEAQ come from the germline V gene (reference sequence). The germline V and J ends were trimmed by 9 bases and 7 bases, with 16 bases remaining between them. CDR3 nucleotides: TGTGCCAGTAGGCAGGACAACAGGAATGAGCAGTTCTTC. The encoded protein is CASRQDNRNEQFF.

A few counts support this clonotype. CDR3 in amino acids: CASSGRGGSTDTQYF. In nucleotides, the CDR3 is TGCGCCAGCAGCGGCCGGGGGGGGAGCACAGATACGCAGTATTTT. The chain employs TRBV5-1 and TRBJ2-3, with 8 positions matching TRBD2. The CDR3 covers 15 residues. The V gene end was trimmed by 4 bases and the J gene end by 0 bases; junction bases not matched to a gene: 4. CDR1 and CDR2 (germline): SGHRS, YFSETQ.

This clonotype came up a few times. The V call is TRBV7-9, the J call TRBJ2-5; D is perhaps TRBD2 (5 bases). The CDR3 is 17 residues long. V gave up 1 base and J gave up 1 base, with 16 bases separating them. The germline CDR1 and CDR2 sequences are SEHNR and FQNEAQ (reference sequence). The chain's CDR3 is CASSLVAAAWSQETQYF. The DNA of the CDR3 is TGTGCCAGCAGCTTAGTGGCAGCGGCTTGGAGCCAAGAGACCCAGTACTTC. Full variable domain (rest looked up from reference TRBV7-9 and TRBJ2-5): DTGVSQNPRHKITKRGQNVTFRCDPISEHNRLYWYRQTLGQGPEFLTYFQNEAQLEKSRLLSDRFSAERPKGSFSTLEIQRTEQGDSAMYLCASSLVAAAWSQETQYFGPGTRLLVL.

This clonotype turned up a few times. V and J are TRBV4-3 and TRBJ2-3, with 11 bases fitting TRBD2. CDR3 length: 15 amino acids. V lost 4 bases to trimming and J lost 3 bases; unmatched junction nucleotides: 3. Germline assignment: CDR1 LGHNA and CDR2 YSLEER. In DNA form, the CDR3 reads TGCGCCAGCAGCCCGGGACTAGCGGAGACAGATACGCAGTATTTT. Protein sequence: CASSPGLAETDTQYF.

This clonotype was detected only a few times. J is TRBJ1-2 and V is TRBV10-3; no reliable D call. Trimming cost V 4 bases and J 5 bases, with 11 bases left between them. The CDR3 has 13 residues. Germline V lookup: CDR1 ENHRY, CDR2 SYGVKD. DNA for the CDR3: TGTGCCATCAGTGTGGCAGTCGAATATGGCTACACCTTC. This gives the protein CAISVAVEYGYTF.

The V and J genes are TRBV3-1 and TRBJ1-4; D is ambiguous. Trimming cost V 3 bases and J 5 bases, with 10 bases left between them. Germline V lookup: CDR1 LGHDT, CDR2 YNNKEL (reference sequence). This CDR3 contains 14 residues. CDR3 residues: CASSHRRTNEKLFF. For the CDR3, the DNA is TGTGCCAGCAGCCACCGACGGACCAATGAAAAACTGTTTTTT. The variable domain in full, completed from reference TRBV3-1 and TRBJ1-4, reads DTAVSQTPKYLVTQMGNDKSIKCEQNLGHDTMYWYKQDSKKFLKIMFSYNNKELIINETVPNRFSPKSPDKAHLNLHINSLELGDSAVYFCASSHRRTNEKLFFGSGTQLSVL.